Included here is one T cell receptor (beta chain) sequence, with context. Its antigen is unidentified. The CDR3 is 11 residues long. Germline loops: CDR1 SQVTM, CDR2 ANQGSEA. Amplification used 60 Vbeta primers and 13 Jbeta primers. Sequencing was performed with immunoSEQ multiplex PCR; in TCRdb, only in-frame clones are kept and a portion is missing. Here the sample spans some 180,000 clones, around 90% being singletons. The sample originates from a study of cytomegalovirus exposure and HLA in healthy donors. General observations from the study: The sole available immune exposure information was CMV serostatus. In presence/absence analyses, roughly uniform sequencing depth across donors was assumed.

This TCR derives from a boy between 2 and 10 years old in good health and CMV-seronegative. What was sequenced was PBMCs. The rearrangement links TRBV29-1 to TRBJ2-5, with D perhaps matching TRBD2 (6 bases). The DNA matches TRBJ2-7 better at its end, which makes the J call doubtful. CDR3 in DNA: TGCAGTGGAGGGACCACCTACGAGCAGTACTTC. This translates into CSGGTTYEQYF.